The source of this T cell receptor beta chain is a study of T-cell reconstitution after alpha-beta-depleted transplantation in children. Study conclusions and caveats: Surviving recipient T cells and intrathymic progenitors accounted for some patients' high TCRbeta diversity at day 60. There were reportedly several hundred expanded graft clones from which alpha-beta T cells came about two months after transplant.

Only one count was recorded for this clonotype. What it recognizes is unknown. This may come from a read error, since a much larger clone is one base off. Unique molecular identifiers were used in preparing the TCRbeta library. In TCRdb, the PCR reads were re-called with MiXCR into one record per CDR3 protein. The profile covers 670,000 or so distinct CDR3 sequences, with around 13% appearing a single time and approximately 0.8% taken by the ten largest. V was clipped by 1 base and J by 0 bases, with 9 bases between them. Germline V CDR1 and CDR2: KGHDR, SFDVKD. The CDR3 loop spans 15 amino acids. The clonotype was recovered from a girl aged 2 to 9 with congenital amegakaryocytic thrombocytopenia, due to receive a stem cell transplant. The sequenced sample was PBMCs, obtained before TCRalphabeta/CD19-depleted stem cell transplant. V usage is TRBV24-1 and J usage is TRBJ2-7, with D uncertain. Here the CDR3 DNA reads TGTGCCACCAGTGATTTACGGCGGAGCTCCTACGAGCAGTACTTC. It specifies CATSDLRRSSYEQYF.